This T cell receptor (beta chain) derives from a study of blood T cell repertoires in COVID-19. Between the trimmed V and J ends, which lost 2 bases and 3 bases, there was a span of 10 bases. The germline gives CDR1 LGHDT, CDR2 YNNKEL (reference sequence). The CDR3 extends over 14 amino acids. In the study's own analysis: Amplification with reference gene primers provided the estimates of nucleated cell counts. Here immunoSEQ multiplex PCR was the method, and the copy in TCRdb shows in-frame clones only, minus some. V, J and clone size are those of that table, while D and trimming were read from the DNA. Of approximately 220,000 clones in the sample, 65% to 85% were seen once.

The specimen sequenced was peripheral blood. V usage is TRBV3-1 (or the pseudogene TRBV3-2) and J usage is TRBJ1-1; D is possibly TRBD1 (5 bases). The source is a woman older than 75 with acute or convalescent COVID-19. DNA for the CDR3: TGTGCCAGCAGCCAACAGCGGGGGGACACTGAAGCTTTCTTT. As protein: CASSQQRGDTEAFF.